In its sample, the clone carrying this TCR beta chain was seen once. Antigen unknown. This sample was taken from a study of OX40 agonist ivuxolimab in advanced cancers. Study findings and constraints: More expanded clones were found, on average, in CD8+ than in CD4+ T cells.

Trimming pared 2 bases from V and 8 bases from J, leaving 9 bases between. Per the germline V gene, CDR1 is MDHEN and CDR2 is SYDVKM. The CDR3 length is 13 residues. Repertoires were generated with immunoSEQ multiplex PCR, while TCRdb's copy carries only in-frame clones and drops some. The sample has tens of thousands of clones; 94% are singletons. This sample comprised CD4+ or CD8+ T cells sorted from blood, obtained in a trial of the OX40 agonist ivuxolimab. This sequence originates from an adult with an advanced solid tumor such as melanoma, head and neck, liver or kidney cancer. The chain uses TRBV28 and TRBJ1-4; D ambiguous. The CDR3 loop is CASSLIVREKLFF. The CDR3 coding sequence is TGTGCCAGCAGTTTAATTGTGAGGGAAAAACTGTTTTTT. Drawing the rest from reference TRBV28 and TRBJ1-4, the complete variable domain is DVKVTQSSRYLVKRTGEKVFLECVQDMDHENMFWYRQDPGLGLRLIYFSYDVKMKEKGDIPEGYSVSREKKERFSLILESASTNQTSMYLCASSLIVREKLFFGSGTQLSVL.